This T cell receptor beta chain was captured by sequencing in a study of blood T cell repertoires in COVID-19. As for the study in general: Spain, Italy and the United States supplied samples that represented acute and convalescent COVID-19. T cells, B-cell-depleted T cells, or PBMCs provided the cDNA or gDNA that served as material.

CDR1 and CDR2 (germline): MGHRA, YSYEKL. V was shortened by 4 bases and J by 5 bases, with 7 bases between the two germline ends. This CDR3 spans 12 amino acids. Study processing details: For nucleated cells, counts were estimated from reference gene primer amplification. Sequencing was performed with immunoSEQ multiplex PCR; in TCRdb, only in-frame clones are kept and a portion is missing. The V and J calls and the clone size are those of that table, but D and trimming were determined from the DNA. The sample has 95,000 to 150,000 clones; about nine tenths are singletons. This chain uses TRBV4-1 with TRBJ2-3; no definite D call. The sequence was collected from a man aged 40-50 years with acute or convalescent COVID-19. The source material was peripheral blood. The CDR3 coding sequence is TGCGCCAGCAGCCCCCGCGGAGATACGCAGTATTTT. Protein sequence: CASSPRGDTQYF.